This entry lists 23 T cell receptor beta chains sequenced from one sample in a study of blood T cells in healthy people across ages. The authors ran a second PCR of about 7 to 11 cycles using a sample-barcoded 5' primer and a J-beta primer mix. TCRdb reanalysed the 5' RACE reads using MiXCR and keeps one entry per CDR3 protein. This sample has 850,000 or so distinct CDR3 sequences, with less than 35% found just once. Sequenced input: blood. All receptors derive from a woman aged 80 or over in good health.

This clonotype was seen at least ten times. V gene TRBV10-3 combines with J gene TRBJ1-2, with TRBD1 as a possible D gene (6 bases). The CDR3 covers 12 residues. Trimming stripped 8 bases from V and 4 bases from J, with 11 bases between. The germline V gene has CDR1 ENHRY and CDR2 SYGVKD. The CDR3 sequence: CAIGLQGYGYTF. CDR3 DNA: TGTGCCATCGGGCTACAGGGCTATGGCTACACCTTC.

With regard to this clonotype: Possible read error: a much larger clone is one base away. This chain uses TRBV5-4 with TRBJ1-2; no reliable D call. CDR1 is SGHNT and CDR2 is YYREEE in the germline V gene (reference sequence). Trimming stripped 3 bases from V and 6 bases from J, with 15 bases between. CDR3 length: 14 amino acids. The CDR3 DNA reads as TGTGCCAGCAGCTGGGAAGTCGTAAAGGATGGCTACACCTTC. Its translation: CASSWEVVKDGYTF.

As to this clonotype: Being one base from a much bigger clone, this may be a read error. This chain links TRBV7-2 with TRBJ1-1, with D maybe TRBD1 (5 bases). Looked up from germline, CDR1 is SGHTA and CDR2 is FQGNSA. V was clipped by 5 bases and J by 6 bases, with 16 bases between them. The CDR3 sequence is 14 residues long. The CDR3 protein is CASSHAGGGAEAFF. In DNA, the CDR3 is TGTGCCAGCAGCCACGCTGGGGGAGGGGCTGAAGCTTTCTTT.

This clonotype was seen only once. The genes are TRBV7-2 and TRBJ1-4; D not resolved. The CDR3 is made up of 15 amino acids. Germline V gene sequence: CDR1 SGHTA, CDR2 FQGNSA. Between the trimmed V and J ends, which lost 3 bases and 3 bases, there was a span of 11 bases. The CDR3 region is CTSSFARRSNEKLFF. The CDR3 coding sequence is TGTACCAGCAGCTTTGCCAGACGATCTAATGAAAAACTGTTTTTT.

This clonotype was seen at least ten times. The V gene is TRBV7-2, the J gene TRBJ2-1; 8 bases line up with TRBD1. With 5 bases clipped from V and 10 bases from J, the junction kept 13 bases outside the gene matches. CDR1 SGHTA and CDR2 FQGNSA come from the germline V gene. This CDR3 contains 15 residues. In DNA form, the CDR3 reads TGTGCCAGCAGCCCCGACGGGACAGGTCGACTCGAGCAGTTCTTC. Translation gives CASSPDGTGRLEQFF.

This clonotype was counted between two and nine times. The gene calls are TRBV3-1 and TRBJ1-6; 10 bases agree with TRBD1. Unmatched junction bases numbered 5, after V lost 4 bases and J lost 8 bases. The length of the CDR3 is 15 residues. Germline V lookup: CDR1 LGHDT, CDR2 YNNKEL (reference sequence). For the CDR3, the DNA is TGTGCCAGCAGCCTGGGGACAGGGGAGGATTCACCCCTCCACTTT. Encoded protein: CASSLGTGEDSPLHF.

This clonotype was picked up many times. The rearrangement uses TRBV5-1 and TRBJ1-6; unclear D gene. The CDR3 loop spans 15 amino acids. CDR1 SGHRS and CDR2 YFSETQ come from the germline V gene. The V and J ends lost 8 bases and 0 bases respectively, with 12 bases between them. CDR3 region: CASFDGGSYNSPLHF. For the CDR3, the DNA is TGCGCCAGTTTCGACGGCGGCTCCTATAATTCACCCCTCCACTTT.

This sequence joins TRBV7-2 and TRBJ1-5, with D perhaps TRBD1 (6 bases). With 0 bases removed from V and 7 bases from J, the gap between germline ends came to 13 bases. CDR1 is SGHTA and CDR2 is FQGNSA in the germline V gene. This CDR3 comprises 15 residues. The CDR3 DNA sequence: TGTGCCAGCAGCTTAGCGCGGGGTAGGGGGCAGCCCCAGCATTTT. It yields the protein CASSLARGRGQPQHF.

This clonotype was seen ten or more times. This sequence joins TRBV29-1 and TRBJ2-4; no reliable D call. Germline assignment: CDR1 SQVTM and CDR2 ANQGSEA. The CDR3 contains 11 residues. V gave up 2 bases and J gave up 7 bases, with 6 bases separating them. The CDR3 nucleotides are TGCAGCGTTGAATGGGTGAACATTCAGTACTTC. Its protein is CSVEWVNIQYF. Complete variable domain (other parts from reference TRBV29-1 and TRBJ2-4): SAVISQKPSRDICQRGTSLTIQCQVDSQVTMMFWYRQQPGQSLTLIATANQGSEATYESGFVIDKFPISRPNLTFSTLTVSNMSPEDSSIYLCSVEWVNIQYFGAGTRLSVL.

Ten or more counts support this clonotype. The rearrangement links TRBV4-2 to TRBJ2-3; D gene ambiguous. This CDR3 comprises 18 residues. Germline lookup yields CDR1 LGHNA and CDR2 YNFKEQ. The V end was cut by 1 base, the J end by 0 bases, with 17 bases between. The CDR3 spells CASSQALLGLTSTDTQYF. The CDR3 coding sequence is TGTGCCAGCAGCCAAGCACTTCTCGGTCTTACTAGCACAGATACGCAGTATTTT.

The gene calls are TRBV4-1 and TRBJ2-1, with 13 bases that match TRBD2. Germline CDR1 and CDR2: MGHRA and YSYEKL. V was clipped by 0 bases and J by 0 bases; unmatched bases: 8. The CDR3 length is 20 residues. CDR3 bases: TGCGCCAGCAGCCAAGACCCGGGACTAGCGGGACGGTCCTCCTACAATGAGCAGTTCTTC. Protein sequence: CASSQDPGLAGRSSYNEQFF.

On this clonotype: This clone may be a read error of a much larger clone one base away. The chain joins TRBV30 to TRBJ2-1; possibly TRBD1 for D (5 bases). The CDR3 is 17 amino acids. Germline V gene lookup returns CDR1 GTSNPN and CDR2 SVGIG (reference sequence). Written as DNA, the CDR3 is TGTGTCTGGAGTTCCCTGCGAGGACATCGGTGGAACAATGAGCAGTTCTTC. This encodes CVWSSLRGHRWNNEQFF.

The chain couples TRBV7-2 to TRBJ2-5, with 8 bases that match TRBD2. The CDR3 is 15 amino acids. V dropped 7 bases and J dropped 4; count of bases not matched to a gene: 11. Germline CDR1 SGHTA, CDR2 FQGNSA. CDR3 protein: CASTGSGLAGETQYF. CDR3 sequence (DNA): TGTGCCAGCACCGGGTCGGGGCTAGCGGGAGAGACCCAGTACTTC.

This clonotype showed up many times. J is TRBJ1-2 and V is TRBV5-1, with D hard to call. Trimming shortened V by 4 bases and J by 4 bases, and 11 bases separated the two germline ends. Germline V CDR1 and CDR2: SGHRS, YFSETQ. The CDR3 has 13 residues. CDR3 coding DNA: TGCGCCAGCAGCCCCGGGCACTCCTATGGCTACACCTTC. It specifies CASSPGHSYGYTF. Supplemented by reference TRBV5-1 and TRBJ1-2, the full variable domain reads KAGVTQTPRYLIKTRGQQVTLSCSPISGHRSVSWYQQTPGQGLQFLFEYFSETQRNKGNFPGRFSGRQFSNSRSEMNVSTLELGDSALYLCASSPGHSYGYTFGSGTRLTVV.

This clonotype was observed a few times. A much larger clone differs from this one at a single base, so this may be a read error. Written as DNA, the CDR3 is TGTGCCAGCAGCGCCCCGGCGGGGGGGCGAGAGACCCAGTACTTC. It specifies CASSAPAGGRETQYF. V and J are TRBV7-2 and TRBJ2-5, with 9 bases fitting TRBD2. Trimming removed 5 bases from V and 4 bases from J; junction bases left unmatched: 8. Germline assignment: CDR1 SGHTA and CDR2 FQGNSA. CDR3 length equals 15 residues.

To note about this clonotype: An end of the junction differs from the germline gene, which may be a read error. The CDR3 DNA is TGTGCCAGCAGCCCTCGACAGGGGGTTAATTCGCCCCTCCACTTT. Amino acids: CASSPRQGVNSPLHF. The chain combines TRBV7-2 with TRBJ1-6, with TRBD1 matching over 9 bases. The CDR3 extends over 15 amino acids. Germline CDR1 and CDR2: SGHTA and FQGNSA.

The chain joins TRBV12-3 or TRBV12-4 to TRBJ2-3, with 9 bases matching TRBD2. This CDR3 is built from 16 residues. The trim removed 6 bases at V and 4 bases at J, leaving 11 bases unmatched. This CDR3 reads CASRPPGGGVADTQYF. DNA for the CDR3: TGTGCCAGCAGGCCCCCTGGCGGGGGGGTGGCAGATACGCAGTATTTT.

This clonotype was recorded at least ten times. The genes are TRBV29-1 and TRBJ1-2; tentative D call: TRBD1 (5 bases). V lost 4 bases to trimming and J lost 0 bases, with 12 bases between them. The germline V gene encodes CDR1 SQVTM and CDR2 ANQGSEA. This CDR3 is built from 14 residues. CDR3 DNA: TGCAGCGTTGCAACCGGGACCACTAACTATGGCTACACCTTC. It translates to CSVATGTTNYGYTF.

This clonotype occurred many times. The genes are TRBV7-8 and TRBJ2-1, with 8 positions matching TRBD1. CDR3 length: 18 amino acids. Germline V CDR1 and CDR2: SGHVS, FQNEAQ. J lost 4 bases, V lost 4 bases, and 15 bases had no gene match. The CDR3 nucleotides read TGTGCCAGCAGCTCCACCGGGACAGGAAGCCGAAAATACAATGAGCAGTTCTTC. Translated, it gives CASSSTGTGSRKYNEQFF.

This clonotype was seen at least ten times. The CDR3 here is CASSNSYEQFF. The CDR3 DNA follows: TGTGCCAGCAGCAATTCCTATGAGCAGTTCTTC. This chain connects TRBV7-2 to TRBJ2-1; no clear D gene. The CDR3 totals 11 residues. V lost 5 bases to trimming and J lost 8 bases, with 7 bases between them. CDR1 is SGHTA, CDR2 FQGNSA, per germline.

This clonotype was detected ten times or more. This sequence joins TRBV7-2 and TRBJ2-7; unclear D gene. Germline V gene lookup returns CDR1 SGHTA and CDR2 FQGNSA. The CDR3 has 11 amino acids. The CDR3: CASGDGYEQYF. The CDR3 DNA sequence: TGTGCTAGTGGTGACGGCTACGAGCAGTACTTC.

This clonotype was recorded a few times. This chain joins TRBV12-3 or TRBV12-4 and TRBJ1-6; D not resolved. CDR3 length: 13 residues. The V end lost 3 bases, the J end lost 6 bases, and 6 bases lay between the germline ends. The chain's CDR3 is CASSFSVNSPLHF. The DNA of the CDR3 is TGTGCCAGCAGTTTTTCCGTTAATTCACCCCTCCACTTT.

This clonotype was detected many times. CDR3 residues: CASSQGQGNSYNEQFF. CDR3 DNA: TGTGCCAGCAGTCAAGGACAGGGAAATAGCTACAATGAGCAGTTCTTC. This sequence joins TRBV5-4 and TRBJ2-1, with 8 positions matching TRBD1. Germline V lookup: CDR1 SGHNT, CDR2 YYREEE (reference sequence). The CDR3 runs 16 residues. V shed 5 bases and J 3 bases; nucleotides not matched to a gene: 10.